One and the same sample provided the 30 T cell receptor beta chains below, sequenced in a study of blood T cell repertoires in COVID-19. Clones were read by immunoSEQ multiplex PCR, and TCRdb kept only the in-frame ones, dropping some. Of roughly 120,000 clones in the sample, about 86% were seen once. The sequenced material came from peripheral blood. These receptors came from a woman between 45 and 65 years old with acute or convalescent COVID-19.

This clone has a single count. The genes are TRBV11-2 and TRBJ2-7, with D perhaps TRBD1 (6 bases). This CDR3 has 13 amino acids. Germline CDR1 reads SGHAT; CDR2 reads FQNNGV. Trimming cost V 0 bases and J 4 bases, with 7 bases left between them. The CDR3 sequence is CASSLEDRYEQYF. In DNA, the CDR3 is TGTGCCAGCAGCTTAGAGGACAGATACGAGCAGTACTTC.

J is TRBJ2-7 and V is TRBV6-2 or TRBV6-3; TRBD2 might be the D (6 bases). V lost 4 bases to trimming and J lost 2 bases, with 12 bases between them. Germline CDR1 is MNHEY and CDR2 is SVGEGT. The CDR3 consists of 14 residues. The CDR3 spells CASSSSAPTYEQYF. The CDR3 nucleotides are TGTGCCAGCAGTTCTAGCGCCCCAACCTACGAGCAGTACTTC.

V usage is TRBV19 and J usage is TRBJ1-4; the D is unclear. CDR3 length equals 15 residues. V was shortened by 4 bases and J by 0 bases, with 9 bases between the two germline ends. Germline V gene lookup returns CDR1 LNHDA and CDR2 SQIVND (reference sequence). CDR3 loop: CASSSGQTTNEKLFF. CDR3 DNA: TGTGCCAGTAGTAGCGGGCAGACAACTAATGAAAAACTGTTTTTT.

J is TRBJ2-3 and V is TRBV24-1; 8 bases line up with TRBD2. Germline V gene data show CDR1 as KGHDR and CDR2 as SFDVKD. V was pared by 3 bases and J by 6 bases, with 10 bases of the junction left unmatched. The CDR3 contains 16 residues. The CDR3 DNA sequence: TGTGCCACCAGTGATGGTAAGCGGGGGATTCAGGATACGCAGTATTTT. Residues: CATSDGKRGIQDTQYF.

This clone was counted a few times. This chain connects TRBV5-1 to TRBJ1-1; D is unclear. The CDR3 consists of 13 residues. From germline, CDR1 is SGHRS and CDR2 YFSETQ. Between the trimmed V and J ends, which lost 0 bases and 6 bases, there was a span of 9 bases. DNA for the CDR3: TGCGCCAGCAGCTTGGGAGGGTACGCTGAAGCTTTCTTT. Its translation: CASSLGGYAEAFF.

J is TRBJ2-5 and V is TRBV5-1; TRBD1 matches 11 bases. CDR3 length: 15 residues. Germline V CDR1 and CDR2: SGHRS, YFSETQ. V shed 3 bases, J shed 2 bases, and the junction held 3 bases outside the gene matches. The CDR3 nucleotides read TGCGCCAGCAGCTGGGGGACAGGGGGGCAAGAGACCCAGTACTTC. This encodes CASSWGTGGQETQYF.

The chain uses TRBV12-3 or TRBV12-4 and TRBJ2-5; no firm D call. V was pared by 2 bases and J by 3 bases, with 4 bases between. CDR3 length: 12 amino acids. CDR3 in amino acids: CASSLREETQYF. CDR3 coding DNA: TGTGCCAGCAGTTTACGGGAAGAGACCCAGTACTTC.

This rearrangement joins TRBV5-1 to TRBJ1-4, with D perhaps TRBD1 (6 bases). The V end lost 3 bases, the J end lost 8 bases, and 17 bases lay between the germline ends. The CDR3 is made up of 15 amino acids. Looked up from germline, CDR1 is SGHRS and CDR2 is YFSETQ. CDR3 loop: CASSSQAIRGEKLFF. CDR3 coding DNA: TGCGCCAGCAGCTCTCAAGCGATAAGGGGGGAAAAACTGTTTTTT.

This clone turned up a few times. The gene calls are TRBV19 and TRBJ1-5, with D possibly TRBD1 on 6 matching bases. This CDR3 is built from 16 residues. Germline V gene data show CDR1 as LNHDA and CDR2 as SQIVND (reference sequence). Trimming took 3 bases from V and 2 from J, leaving 14 bases between them. CDR3 in DNA: TGTGCCAGTAGTATTGGGGGGGCGCACGGCAATCAGCCCCAGCATTTT. As protein: CASSIGGAHGNQPQHF. Supplemented by reference TRBV19 and TRBJ1-5, the full variable domain reads DGGITQSPKYLFRKEGQNVTLSCEQNLNHDAMYWYRQDPGQGLRLIYYSQIVNDFQKGDIAEGYSVSREKKESFPLTVTSAQKNPTAFYLCASSIGGAHGNQPQHFGDGTRLSIL.

This clone was observed a few times. The chain couples TRBV3-1 (or the pseudogene TRBV3-2) to TRBJ2-7; 10 nucleotides agree with TRBD2. Per the germline V gene, CDR1 is LGHDT and CDR2 is YNNKEL (reference sequence). V lost 1 base to trimming and J lost 6 bases; unmatched junction nucleotides: 9. The CDR3 runs to 16 residues. CDR3 coding DNA: TGTGCCAGCAGCCAAGCCTCGGTAGCGGGGGGAGGCGAGCAGTACTTC. It yields the protein CASSQASVAGGGEQYF.

This sequence joins TRBV12-1 and TRBJ2-6; the table's D call, TRBD1, has no DNA check behind it. TRBV12-1 is termed a pseudogene. The CDR3 consists of 18 residues. The CDR3, as DNA: TGTGCCAGCAGCTTCAGGGGGCCGATTTTTTCTGGGGCCAACGTCCTGACTTTC. Encoded protein: CASSFRGPIFSGANVLTF.

V gene TRBV30 combines with J gene TRBJ1-1, with D perhaps TRBD1 (6 bases). Germline V CDR1 and CDR2: GTSNPN, SVGIG (reference sequence). CDR3 length: 12 amino acids. In DNA form, the CDR3 reads TGTGCATCCACGGGGGGCAACACTGAAGCTTTCTTT. Amino acids: CASTGGNTEAFF.

This chain connects TRBV30 to TRBJ2-1; 8 positions agree with TRBD2. Losses at the gene ends were 0 bases for V and 8 bases for J; bases not matched to a gene: 9. Germline V gives CDR1 GTSNPN, CDR2 SVGIG (reference sequence). The CDR3 is made up of 15 amino acids. The DNA for the CDR3 is TGTGCCTGGAGTGTAAGGAGCGGGAGTCGGGATGAGCAGTTCTTC. Amino acids: CAWSVRSGSRDEQFF.

The chain uses TRBV3-1 (or the pseudogene TRBV3-2) and TRBJ2-1; no reliable D call. The V end was cut by 1 base, the J end by 9 bases, with 7 bases between. This CDR3 is built from 12 residues. Germline loops: CDR1 LGHDT, CDR2 YNNKEL (reference sequence). CDR3 protein: CASSQVSGEQFF. DNA of the CDR3: TGTGCCAGCAGCCAAGTTTCGGGTGAGCAGTTCTTC.

The chain links TRBV19 to TRBJ1-2; D unresolved. Germline V gene data show CDR1 as LNHDA and CDR2 as SQIVND (reference sequence). Trimming shortened V by 8 bases and J by 8 bases, and 15 bases separated the two germline ends. CDR3 length: 12 residues. The CDR3 DNA reads TGTGCCAGTTCTGCGGCTGGGTACGGCTACACCTTC. Amino acids: CASSAAGYGYTF.

This clone was detected once. The chain carries TRBV5-1 and TRBJ2-5, with a tentative D call TRBD1 (5 bases). Germline-derived CDR1 and CDR2 are SGHRS and YFSETQ. Trimming stripped 0 bases from V and 4 bases from J, with 10 bases between. The CDR3 contains 14 residues. CDR3 bases: TGCGCCAGCAGCTTGGTCAGGGATAGAGAGACCCAGTACTTC. Translating it yields CASSLVRDRETQYF.

The rearrangement links TRBV10-3 to TRBJ2-3, with D perhaps TRBD2 (6 bases). V was cut by 10 bases and J by 3 bases, with 17 bases left in between. The CDR3 has 14 amino acids. The germline gives CDR1 ENHRY, CDR2 SYGVKD. CDR3 loop: CATTEGRGTDTQYF. CDR3 DNA: TGTGCCACAACGGAGGGTAGGGGTACAGATACGCAGTATTTT.

The CDR3 sequence is CASSESGGRYEQYF. The CDR3 DNA reads TGCGCCAGCAGTGAGTCCGGGGGTAGATACGAGCAGTACTTC. This sequence joins TRBV10-2 and TRBJ2-7; TRBD2 might be the D (6 bases). The CDR3 consists of 14 residues. V was cut by 0 bases and J by 4 bases, with 10 bases left in between. The germline CDR1 and CDR2 sequences are WSHSY and SAAADI.

The CDR3 DNA reads as TGTGCCAGCAGCTTCAGGGGTGCTGAAGCTTTCTTT. It yields the protein CASSFRGAEAFF. The chain recombines TRBV7-8 with TRBJ1-1; a weak D match, TRBD1 (6 bases). The V end was cut by 3 bases, the J end by 6 bases, with 8 bases between. Germline CDR1 is SGHVS and CDR2 is FQNEAQ. This CDR3 region has 12 residues.

The rearrangement links TRBV4-3 to TRBJ2-7; 8 bases line up with TRBD2. The CDR3 contains 16 residues. CDR1 is LGHNA and CDR2 is YSLEER in the germline V gene. J gave up 3 bases and V 8 bases, and 15 bases lay outside the gene matches. In nucleotides, the CDR3 is TGCGCCAGCGTTACCCCTAAGGAGCGGGAGTGCTACGAGCAGTACTTC. Amino acids: CASVTPKERECYEQYF.

The rearrangement uses TRBV29-1 and TRBJ2-3, with D perhaps matching TRBD1 (6 bases). V was shortened by 1 base and J by 4 bases, with 12 bases between the two germline ends. Germline V lookup: CDR1 SQVTM, CDR2 ANQGSEA. This CDR3 is built from 14 residues. The chain's CDR3 is CSVEGARGADTQYF. The CDR3 region has the DNA TGCAGCGTTGAAGGGGCCAGGGGTGCAGATACGCAGTATTTT.

The chain links TRBV7-2 to TRBJ2-3, with TRBD2 as a possible D gene (5 bases). The CDR3 spans 12 residues. Germline-derived CDR1 and CDR2 are SGHTA and FQGNSA. V shed 1 base and J shed 8 bases, with 7 bases lying between them. CDR3 DNA sequence: TGTGCCAGCAGCTTAGAAGGAGGTACGCAGTATTTT. The encoded protein is CASSLEGGTQYF.

The J gene is TRBJ1-5, the V gene TRBV27; D is unclear. V lost 3 bases, J lost 2 bases, and 11 bases lay in between. This CDR3 contains 15 residues. Germline V gene sequence: CDR1 MNHEY, CDR2 SMNVEV (reference sequence). CDR3 amino acids: CASSFSASGNQPQHF. CDR3 in DNA: TGTGCCAGCAGTTTCTCAGCGAGCGGCAATCAGCCCCAGCATTTT.

CDR3 sequence (DNA): TGCGCCAGCAGCCCGCGAGCCCAAAACTATGGCTACACCTTC. This translates into CASSPRAQNYGYTF. V gene TRBV4-3 combines with J gene TRBJ1-2, with D unclear. This CDR3 is 14 amino acids long. CDR1 LGHNA and CDR2 YSLEER come from the germline V gene. V gave up 4 bases and J gave up 2 bases, with 11 bases separating them.

The V call is TRBV30, the J call TRBJ1-5; D is undetermined. Germline lookup yields CDR1 GTSNPN and CDR2 SVGIG (reference sequence). The length of the CDR3 is 13 residues. V was cut by 2 bases and J by 1 base, with 6 bases left in between. CDR3 residues: CAWSRRSNQPQHF. The CDR3, as DNA: TGTGCCTGGAGTCGTAGAAGCAATCAGCCCCAGCATTTT. The full variable domain, completed using reference TRBV30 and TRBJ1-5, is SQTIHQWPATLVQPVGSPLSLECTVEGTSNPNLYWYRQAAGRGLQLLFYSVGIGQISSEVPQNLSASRPQDRQFILSSKKLLLSDSGFYLCAWSRRSNQPQHFGDGTRLSIL.

J is TRBJ1-1 and V is TRBV2, with D possibly TRBD1 on 6 matching bases. CDR3 length equals 15 residues. Germline V gene sequence: CDR1 SNHLY, CDR2 FYNNEI. V was trimmed by 2 bases and J by 5 bases, leaving 15 bases between them. The CDR3 sequence is CASSEQNRVGTEAFF. CDR3 in DNA: TGTGCCAGCAGTGAACAAAACAGGGTAGGAACTGAAGCTTTCTTT.

The rearrangement uses TRBV7-7 and TRBJ2-1, with D hard to call. Trimming removed 2 bases from V and 9 bases from J, with 11 bases in between. This CDR3 has 13 residues. CDR1 SSHAT and CDR2 FNYEAQ come from the germline V gene (reference sequence). For the CDR3, the DNA is TGTGCCAGCAGCTTATCCTTCTATAGTGAGCAGTTCTTC. It encodes CASSLSFYSEQFF. Using reference TRBV7-7 and TRBJ2-1 for the parts outside the CDR3, the full variable domain is GAGVSQSPRYKVTKRGQDVTLRCDPISSHATLYWYQQALGQGPEFLTYFNYEAQPDKSGLPSDRFSAERPEGSISTLTIQRTEQRDSAMYRCASSLSFYSEQFFGPGTRLTVL.

This sequence joins TRBV27 and TRBJ1-1; D uncertain. Trimming shortened V by 5 bases and J by 4 bases, and 11 bases separated the two germline ends. The CDR3 consists of 13 residues. Germline values: CDR1 MNHEY, CDR2 SMNVEV (reference sequence). CDR3 DNA: TGTGCCAGCAGTCCAGCCCGGAGCACTGAAGCTTTCTTT. It is translated as CASSPARSTEAFF.

The genes are TRBV19 and TRBJ2-7; D is uncertain. The CDR3 runs 13 residues. Germline-derived CDR1 and CDR2 are LNHDA and SQIVND (reference sequence). V was pared by 1 base and J by 6 bases, with 10 bases between. The CDR3 region is CASSIVQESEQYF. CDR3 nucleotide sequence: TGTGCCAGTAGTATAGTACAAGAAAGCGAGCAGTACTTC. The variable domain in full, with the rest retrieved from reference TRBV19 and TRBJ2-7, is DGGITQSPKYLFRKEGQNVTLSCEQNLNHDAMYWYRQDPGQGLRLIYYSQIVNDFQKGDIAEGYSVSREKKESFPLTVTSAQKNPTAFYLCASSIVQESEQYFGPGTRLTVT.

This clone has only one observation. The chain uses TRBV18 and TRBJ1-3, with D uncertain. The CDR3 is made up of 11 amino acids. V gave up 6 bases and J gave up 6 bases, with 6 bases separating them. Germline V gene sequence: CDR1 KGHSH, CDR2 LQKENI. The CDR3 spells CASSRENTIYF. As DNA, the CDR3 is TGTGCCAGCTCCCGAGAAAACACCATATATTTT.